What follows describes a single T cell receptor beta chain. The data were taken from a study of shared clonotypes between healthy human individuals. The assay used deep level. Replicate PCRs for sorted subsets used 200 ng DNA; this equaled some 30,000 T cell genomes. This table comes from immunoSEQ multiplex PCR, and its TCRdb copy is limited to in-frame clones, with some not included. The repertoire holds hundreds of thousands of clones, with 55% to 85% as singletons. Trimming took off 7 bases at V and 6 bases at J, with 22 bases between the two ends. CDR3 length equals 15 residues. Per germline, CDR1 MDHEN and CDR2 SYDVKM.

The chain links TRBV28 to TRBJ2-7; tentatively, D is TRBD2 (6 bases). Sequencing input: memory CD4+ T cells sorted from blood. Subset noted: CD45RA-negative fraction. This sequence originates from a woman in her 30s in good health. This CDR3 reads CASNLGGNWKGEQYF. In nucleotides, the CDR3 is TGTGCCAGCAATTTGGGGGGAAACTGGAAGGGCGAGCAGTACTTC.